The text below deals with one T cell receptor (beta chain). What it recognizes is unknown. This sample was taken from a study of memory CD4+ T cells and cytomegalovirus serostatus. General observations from the study: Repertoires predicted CMV serostatus with median bootstrapped AUC of approximately 0.94.

Single viable CD3+CD4+CD8-CD45RO+ cells were sorted as the memory CD4+ T cells. Positive selection with CD4 microbeads enriched total CD4+ T cells. TCRdb keeps only in-frame clones here, not all; method: immunoSEQ multiplex PCR. This sample has about 38,000 clones, with less than 80% found just once. Sequences were obtained from memory CD4+ T cells from blood. This sequence was found in an adult in good health and CMV-seropositive.

CDR3 DNA: TGCGCCAGCAGCCCGGACCTGAACAATGAGCAGTTCTTC. Amino acid sequence: CASSPDLNNEQFF. The chain carries TRBV4-3 and TRBJ2-1; D unresolved. The CDR3 totals 13 residues. Between the trimmed V and J ends, which lost 4 bases and 5 bases, there was a span of 9 bases. Germline CDR1 is LGHNA and CDR2 is YSLEER.